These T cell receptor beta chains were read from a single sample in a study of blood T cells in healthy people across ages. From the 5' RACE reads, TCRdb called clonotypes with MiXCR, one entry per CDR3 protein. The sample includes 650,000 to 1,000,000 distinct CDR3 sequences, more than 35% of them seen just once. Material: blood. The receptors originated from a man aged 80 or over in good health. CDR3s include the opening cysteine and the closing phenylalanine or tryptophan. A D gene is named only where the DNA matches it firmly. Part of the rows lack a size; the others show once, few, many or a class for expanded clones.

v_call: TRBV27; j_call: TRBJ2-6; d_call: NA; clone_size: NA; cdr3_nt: TGTGCCAGCAGCACTGTCTCTGGGGCCAACGTCCTGACTTTC; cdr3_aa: CASSTVSGANVLTF
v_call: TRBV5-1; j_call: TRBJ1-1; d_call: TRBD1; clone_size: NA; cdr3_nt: TGCGCCAGCAGCAAACGGACAGGTATGAACACTGAAGCTTTCTTT; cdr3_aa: CASSKRTGMNTEAFF
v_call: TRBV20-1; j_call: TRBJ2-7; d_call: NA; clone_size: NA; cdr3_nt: TGCAGTGCCGGAGGACTTACCTACGAGCAGTACTTC; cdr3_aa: CSAGGLTYEQYF
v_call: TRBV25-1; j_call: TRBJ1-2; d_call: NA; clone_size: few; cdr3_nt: TGTGCCAGCACCGGGCTTTTGAACTATGGCTACACCTTC; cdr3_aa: CASTGLLNYGYTF
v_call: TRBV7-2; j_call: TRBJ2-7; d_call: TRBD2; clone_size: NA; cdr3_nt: TGTGCCAGCAGCTTAGGGTCCTCTAGCGGGAGGGCCTACAATGAGCAGTACTTC; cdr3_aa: CASSLGSSSGRAYNEQYF
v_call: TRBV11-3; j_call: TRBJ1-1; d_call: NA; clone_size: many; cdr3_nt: TGTGCCAGCAGCCGGAGGGAGAACACTGAAGCTTTCTTT; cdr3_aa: CASSRRENTEAFF
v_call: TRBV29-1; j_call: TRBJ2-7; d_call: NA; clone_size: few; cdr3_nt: TGCAGCGTTGAAGTGACGCAGGGGGAGCAGTACTTC; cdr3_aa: CSVEVTQGEQYF
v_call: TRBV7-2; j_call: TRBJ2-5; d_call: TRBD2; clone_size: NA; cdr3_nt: TGTGCCAGCAGCTACTCCCCTGGGGGAGGGTACGGGGAGGCCCAGTACTTC; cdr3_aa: CASSYSPGGGYGEAQYF
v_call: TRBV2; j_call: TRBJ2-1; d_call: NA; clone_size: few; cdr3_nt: TGTGCCAGCAAGGATACTATCTCTTACAATGAGCAGTTCTTC; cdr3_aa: CASKDTISYNEQFF
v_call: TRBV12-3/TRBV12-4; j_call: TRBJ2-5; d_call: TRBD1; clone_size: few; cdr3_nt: TGTGCCAGCAGTTTAGGGGGGACAGAAGTATCGGAGACCCAGTACTTC; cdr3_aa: CASSLGGTEVSETQYF
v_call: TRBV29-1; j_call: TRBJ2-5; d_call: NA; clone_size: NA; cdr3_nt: TGCAGCGTTGAGGCAGCCCCCCAAGAGACCCAGTACTTC; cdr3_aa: CSVEAAPQETQYF
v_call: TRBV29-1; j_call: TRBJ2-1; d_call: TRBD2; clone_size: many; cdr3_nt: TGCAGCGTCCAAACTAGCGGGAGTGACAACGGCGAGCAGTTCTTC; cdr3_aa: CSVQTSGSDNGEQFF
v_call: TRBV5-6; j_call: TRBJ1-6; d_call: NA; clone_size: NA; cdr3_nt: TGTGCCAGCAACTTGGGACTAACTGGGAATTCACCCCTCCACTTT; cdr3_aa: CASNLGLTGNSPLHF
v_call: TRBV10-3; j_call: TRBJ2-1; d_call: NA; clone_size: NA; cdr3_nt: TGTGCCATCAGTGAGTACGCACACAATGAGCAGTTCTTC; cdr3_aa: CAISEYAHNEQFF
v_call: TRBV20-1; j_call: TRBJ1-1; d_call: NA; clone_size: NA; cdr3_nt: TGCAGTGCTGTTAGAGGGGACACTGAAGCTTTCTTT; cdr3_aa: CSAVRGDTEAFF
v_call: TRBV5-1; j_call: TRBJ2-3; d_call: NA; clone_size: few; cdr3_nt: TGCGCCAGCAGCTCCCAGGGAGCGGAGAACACAGATACGCAGTATTTT; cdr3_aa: CASSSQGAENTDTQYF
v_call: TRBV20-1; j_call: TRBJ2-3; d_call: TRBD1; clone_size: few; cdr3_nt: TGCAGTTCCGGACGGAGAGGGGGCGCAGATACGCAGTATTTT; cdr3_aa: CSSGRRGGADTQYF
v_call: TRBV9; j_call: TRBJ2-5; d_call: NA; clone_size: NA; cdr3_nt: TGTGCCAGCACCCCGGCGGAGGGCTTCCGAGAGACCCAGTACTTC; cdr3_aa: CASTPAEGFRETQYF
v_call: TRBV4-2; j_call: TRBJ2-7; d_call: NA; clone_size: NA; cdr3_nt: TGTGCCAGCAGCCAATTAAAAGGGTCCTACGAGCAGTACTTC; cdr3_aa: CASSQLKGSYEQYF
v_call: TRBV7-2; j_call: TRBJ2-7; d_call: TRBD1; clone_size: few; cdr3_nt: TGTGCCAGCAGCTTAGGTCTGGACAGGGCGAGGGACGAGCAGTACTTC; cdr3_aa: CASSLGLDRARDEQYF
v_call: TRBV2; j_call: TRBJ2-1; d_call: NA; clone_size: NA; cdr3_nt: TGTGCCGCCAAGGACAGCCTAGGCGGGGGTGGGCAGTTCTTC; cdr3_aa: CAAKDSLGGGGQFF
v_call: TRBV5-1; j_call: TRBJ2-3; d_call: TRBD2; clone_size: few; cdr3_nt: TGCGCCAGCAGCTGGCCCCTGGGCGGGAGATTTGACACAGATACGCAGTATTTT; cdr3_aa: CASSWPLGGRFDTDTQYF
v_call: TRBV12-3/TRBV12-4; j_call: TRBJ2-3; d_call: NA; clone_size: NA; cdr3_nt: TGTGCCAGCAGTTTTCTGGGACTGGAGGTTACAGATACGCAGTATTTT; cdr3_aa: CASSFLGLEVTDTQYF
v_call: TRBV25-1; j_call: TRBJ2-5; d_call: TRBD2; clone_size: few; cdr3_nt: TGTGCCAGCAGTGAACTAGCGGGAGGAGAGACCCAGTACTTC; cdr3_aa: CASSELAGGETQYF
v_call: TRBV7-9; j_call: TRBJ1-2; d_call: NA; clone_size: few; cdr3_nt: TGTGCCAGCAGCTTAGTTCAACTCTCCTCTTTTTATGGCTACACCTTC; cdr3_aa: CASSLVQLSSFYGYTF
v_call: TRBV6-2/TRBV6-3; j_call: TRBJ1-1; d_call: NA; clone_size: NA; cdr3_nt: TGTGCCAGCAATTACTTCGAGTGGGGCAGGGCTGAAGCTTTCTTT; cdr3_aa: CASNYFEWGRAEAFF
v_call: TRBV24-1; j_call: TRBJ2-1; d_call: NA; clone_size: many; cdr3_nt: TGTGCCACCGAGATACAGGGCACCTACTACAATGAGCAGTTCTTC; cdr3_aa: CATEIQGTYYNEQFF
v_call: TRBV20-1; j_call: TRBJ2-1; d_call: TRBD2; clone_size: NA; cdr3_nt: TGCAGTGCTAACCCGACTAGCGGGGGCCGAGTGGAGCAGTTCTTC; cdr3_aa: CSANPTSGGRVEQFF
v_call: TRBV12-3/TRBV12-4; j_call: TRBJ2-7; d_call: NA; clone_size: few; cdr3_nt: TGTGCCAGCAGCCTAGAAGTACAGGCTCGCGAGCAGTACTTC; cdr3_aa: CASSLEVQAREQYF
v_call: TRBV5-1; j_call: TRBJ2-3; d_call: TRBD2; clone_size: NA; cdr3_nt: TGCACCAGCAGCTTGGAACTAGCGGGCTCAGATACGCAGTATTTT; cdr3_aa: CTSSLELAGSDTQYF
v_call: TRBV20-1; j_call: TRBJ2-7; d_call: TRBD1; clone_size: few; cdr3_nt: TGCAGTGCCGGGGACAGGGAAATCTACGAGCAGTACTTC; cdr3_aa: CSAGDREIYEQYF
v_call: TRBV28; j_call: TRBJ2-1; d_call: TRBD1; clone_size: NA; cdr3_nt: TGTGCCAGCAGACCCATGACAGGGTGGAATGAGCAGTTCTTC; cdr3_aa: CASRPMTGWNEQFF
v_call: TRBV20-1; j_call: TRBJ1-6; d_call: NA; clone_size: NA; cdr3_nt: TGCAGTGCTATTGGGACGGGAAATAATTCACCCCTCCACTTT; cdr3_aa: CSAIGTGNNSPLHF
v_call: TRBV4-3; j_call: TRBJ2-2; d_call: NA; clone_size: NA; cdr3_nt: TGCGCCAGCAGCCAAGGTATAGGGTCAAACACCGGGGAGCTGTTTTTT; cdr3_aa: CASSQGIGSNTGELFF
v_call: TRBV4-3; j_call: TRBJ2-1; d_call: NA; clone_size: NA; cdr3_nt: TGCGCCAGCAACCCGACCCTTGTGGCGGACTACAATGAGCAGTTCTTC; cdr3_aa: CASNPTLVADYNEQFF
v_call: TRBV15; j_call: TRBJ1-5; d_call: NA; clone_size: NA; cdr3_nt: TGTGCCACCAGCAGAGAAGGGTCTAGGCAGCCCCAGCATTTT; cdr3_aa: CATSREGSRQPQHF
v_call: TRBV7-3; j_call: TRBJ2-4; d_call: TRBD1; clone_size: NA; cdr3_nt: TGTGCCAGCAGCTTAACGTTTGACAGGGAAAACTACAATGAGCAGTACTTC; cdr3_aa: CASSLTFDRENYNEQYF
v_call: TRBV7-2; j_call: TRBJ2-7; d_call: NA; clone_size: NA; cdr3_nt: TGTGCCAGCAGCGAAGCCATGACAGATCCCCGCTCCTACGAGCAGTACTTC; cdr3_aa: CASSEAMTDPRSYEQYF
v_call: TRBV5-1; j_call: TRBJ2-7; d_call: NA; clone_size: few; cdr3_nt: TGCGCCAGCAGCTTGAAGGGGGGTCCATACTACGAGCAGTACTTC; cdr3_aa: CASSLKGGPYYEQYF
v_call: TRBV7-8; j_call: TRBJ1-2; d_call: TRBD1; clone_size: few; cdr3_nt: TGTGCCAGCAGCTTAGAATACCAGACAGGGGGTGGCTACACCTTC; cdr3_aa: CASSLEYQTGGGYTF
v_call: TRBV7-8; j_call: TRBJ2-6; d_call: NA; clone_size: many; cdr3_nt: TGTGCCAGCAGCTTAGTATCGGGGTCTGGGGCCAACGTCCTGACTTTC; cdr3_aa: CASSLVSGSGANVLTF
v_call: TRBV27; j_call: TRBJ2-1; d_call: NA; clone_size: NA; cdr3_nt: TGTGCCAGCAGTCCTTTGTCGTCCGGGCCCCACAATGAGCAGTTCTTC; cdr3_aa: CASSPLSSGPHNEQFF
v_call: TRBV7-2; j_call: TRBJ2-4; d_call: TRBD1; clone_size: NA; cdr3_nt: TGTGCCAGCAGCTTAAACCTGCGGACAGGGGGCACAAACATTCAGTACTTC; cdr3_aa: CASSLNLRTGGTNIQYF
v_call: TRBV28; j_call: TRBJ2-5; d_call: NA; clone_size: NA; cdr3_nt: TGTGCCAGCAGTTGCACTGCCGGGGGACAAGAGACCCAGTACTTC; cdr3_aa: CASSCTAGGQETQYF
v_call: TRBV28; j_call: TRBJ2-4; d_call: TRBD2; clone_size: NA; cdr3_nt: TGTGCCAGCTCCGGGGGGGGAGTAGACATTCAGTACTTC; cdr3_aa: CASSGGGVDIQYF
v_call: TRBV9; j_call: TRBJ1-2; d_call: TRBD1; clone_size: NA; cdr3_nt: TGTGCCAGCAGCGTCGGACAGGGCTATGGCTGCACCTTC; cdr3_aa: CASSVGQGYGCTF
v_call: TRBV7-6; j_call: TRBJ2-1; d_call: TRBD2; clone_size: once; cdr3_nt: TGTGCCAGCACCGCGGGGGGTTCCTACAATGAGCAGTTCTTC; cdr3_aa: CASTAGGSYNEQFF
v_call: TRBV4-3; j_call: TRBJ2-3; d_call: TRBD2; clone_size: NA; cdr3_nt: TGCGCCAGCAGCCAAGATCAGTCTCCGGTAGCGGGGAACACAGATACGCAGTATTTT; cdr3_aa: CASSQDQSPVAGNTDTQYF
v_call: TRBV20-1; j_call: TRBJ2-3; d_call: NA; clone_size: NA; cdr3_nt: TGCAGTGCTAGCGTTGGGCAGGCAAGGTATTTT; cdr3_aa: CSASVGQARYF
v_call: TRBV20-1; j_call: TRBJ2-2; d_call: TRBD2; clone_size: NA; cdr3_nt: TGCAGTGCTAGAGATGCCCGGGAGGGAAACACCGGGGAGCTGTTTTTT; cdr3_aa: CSARDAREGNTGELFF
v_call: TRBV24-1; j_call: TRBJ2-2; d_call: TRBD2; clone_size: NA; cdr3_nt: TGTGCCACCAGTGAGGGACTAGCGGGCACCGGGGAGCTGTTTTTT; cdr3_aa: CATSEGLAGTGELFF
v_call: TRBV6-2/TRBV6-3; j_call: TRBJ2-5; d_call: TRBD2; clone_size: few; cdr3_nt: TGTGCCAGCAGTAAGGGAGGACTAGCGGGTCGCCAAGAGACCCAGTACTTC; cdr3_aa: CASSKGGLAGRQETQYF
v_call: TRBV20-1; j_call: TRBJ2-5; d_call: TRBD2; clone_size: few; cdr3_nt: TGCAGTGCCCGGAGGGGAGGGGAGACCCAGTACTTC; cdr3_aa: CSARRGGETQYF
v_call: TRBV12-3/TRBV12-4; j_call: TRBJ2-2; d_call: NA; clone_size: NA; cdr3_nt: TGTGCCAGCAGGGGGGGAGAGAACACCGGGGAGCTGTTTTTT; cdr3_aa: CASRGGENTGELFF
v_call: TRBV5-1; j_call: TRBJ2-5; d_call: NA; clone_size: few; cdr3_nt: TGCGCCAGCAGCTTGGACGGCGGCCCTAGGTACTTC; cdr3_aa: CASSLDGGPRYF
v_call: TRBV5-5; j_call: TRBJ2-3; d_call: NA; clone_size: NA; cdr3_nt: TGTGCCGGCAGCTTGGAAGGAGGTGATACGCAGTATTTT; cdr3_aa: CAGSLEGGDTQYF
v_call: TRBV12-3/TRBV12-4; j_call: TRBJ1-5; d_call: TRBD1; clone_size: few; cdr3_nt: TGTGCCAGCAGTTCAGGGGGTCTAGGTCAGCCCCAGCATTTT; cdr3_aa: CASSSGGLGQPQHF